This TCR beta chain was recovered during a study of OX40 agonist ivuxolimab in advanced cancers. Patients with autoimmune history or systemic immunosuppression were excluded. At baseline, cycle 4 day 1, and cycle 7 day 1, blood was sampled. Germline V gene lookup returns CDR1 SEHNR and CDR2 FQNEAQ (reference sequence). With V trimmed by 3 bases and J by 4 bases, 7 bases remained unmatched. The CDR3 sequence is 15 residues long. General observations from the study: CD8+ T cells showed, on average, more clonal expansion than CD4+ cells. Doses of 0.1 to 3.0 mg/kg were accompanied by clonal expansion of CD4+ and CD8+ blood T cells by week 6.

Turning to this clone: Its target is not known.

Generated by immunoSEQ multiplex PCR, the TCRdb table keeps only in-frame clones and is missing some. The repertoire holds 75,000 to 90,000 clones, with roughly 89% as singletons. The rearrangement uses TRBV7-9 and TRBJ2-7, with TRBD1 identical over 9 bases. The receptor comes from an adult with an advanced solid tumor such as melanoma, head and neck, liver or kidney cancer. The sample was CD4+ or CD8+ T cells sorted from blood, taken in a trial of the OX40 agonist ivuxolimab. CDR3 residues: CASSLGGTGTYEQYF. CDR3 coding DNA: TGTGCCAGCAGCTTGGGCGGGACAGGGACGTACGAGCAGTACTTC.